These 10 T cell receptor beta chains were sequenced from one sample in a study of CD8+CD57+ T cells in acquired aplastic anemia. The template used for profiling TCR beta VDJ and CDR3 was genomic DNA. In TCRdb, the reads were re-called with MiXCR into one record per CDR3 protein. The data show approximately 130,000 distinct CDR3 sequences, roughly two fifths seen once. The sample consisted of sorted CD4+, CD8+, or CD8+CD57+ T cells (not recorded which) from PBMCs. These receptors were obtained from a human donor in good health, serving as a control.

A remark on this clonotype: A clone one base away is much larger, so this may be a read error. This is likely a read error, given that the CDR3 carries no conserved phenylalanine or tryptophan at its end. The genes are TRBV9 and TRBJ2-1, with TRBD1 as a possible D gene (5 bases). The CDR3 covers 16 residues. CDR1 and CDR2 (germline): SGDLS, YYNGEE. Deletions cut 0 bases from V and 3 bases from J, with 13 bases between. The DNA for the CDR3 is TGTGCCAGCAGCGTAGGGGGCACCCAGGGCTACAATGAGCAGTTCTCC. It is translated as CASSVGGTQGYNEQFS.

The genes are TRBV7-9 and TRBJ1-2; D is perhaps TRBD1 (5 bases). This CDR3 spans 13 amino acids. V dropped 4 bases and J dropped 3 bases, with 9 bases sitting between them. The germline V gene has CDR1 SEHNR and CDR2 FQNEAQ (reference sequence). The CDR3 DNA reads TGTGCCAGCAGCTGGGACTCATACTATGGCTACACCTTC. It is translated as CASSWDSYYGYTF.

This clonotype was detected a few times. The chain has TRBV30 and TRBJ1-1; D not resolved. CDR1 and CDR2 from the germline V gene are GTSNPN and SVGIG (reference sequence). The V end was cut by 5 bases, the J end by 5 bases, with 12 bases between. The CDR3 covers 12 residues. CDR3 amino acids: CAWARRDTEAFF. CDR3 nucleotide sequence: TGTGCCTGGGCTCGAAGGGATACTGAAGCTTTCTTT.

Many counts were recorded for this clonotype. The chain's CDR3 is CSARGLLAIREKLFF. The CDR3 region has the DNA TGCAGTGCTAGAGGCCTCCTAGCTATACGTGAAAAACTGTTTTTT. The chain couples TRBV20-1 to TRBJ1-4; no reliable D call. This CDR3 contains 15 residues. Between the trimmed V and J ends, which lost 1 base and 7 bases, there was a span of 16 bases. Germline CDR1 reads DFQATT; CDR2 reads SNEGSKA (reference sequence).

In its sample, this clonotype was seen a few times. In this CDR3 the conserved last residue, phenylalanine or tryptophan, is missing, so a read error is likely. The chain combines TRBV3-1 with TRBJ1-2; D gene unclear. Germline V CDR1 and CDR2: LGHDT, YNNKEL (reference sequence). CDR3 length: 16 amino acids. Trimming pared 0 bases from V and 6 bases from J, leaving 17 bases between. Written as DNA, the CDR3 is TGTGCCAGCAGCCAAGAAGGCTTCTTGGCTCTGAATGGCTACACCCTC. It yields the protein CASSQEGFLALNGYTL.

The V and J genes are TRBV2 and TRBJ1-2; 10 bases align to TRBD1. The V and J ends lost 7 bases and 2 bases, in that order; junction bases with no gene match: 4. The V gene's germline CDR1 is SNHLY and CDR2 FYNNEI. This CDR3 is 14 amino acids long. CDR3 nucleotides: TGTGCCAGCACTATGGGACAGGGGAACTATGGCTACACCTTC. It is translated as CASTMGQGNYGYTF.

This clonotype was seen a few times. V gene TRBV29-1 combines with J gene TRBJ1-1, with D uncertain. Germline V gene data show CDR1 as SQVTM and CDR2 as ANQGSEA. The CDR3 loop spans 11 amino acids. Trimming took off 0 bases at V and 10 bases at J, with 9 bases between the two ends. Written as DNA, the CDR3 is TGCAGCGTTGAAGACCCAGGAGGAGCTTTCTTT. Its translation: CSVEDPGGAFF.

This clonotype was seen repeatedly, ten times or more. The chain combines TRBV5-1 with TRBJ2-6; the D gene is possibly TRBD2 (6 bases). In germline, CDR1 is SGHRS, CDR2 YFSETQ. The CDR3 covers 17 residues. V was shortened by 5 bases and J by 0 bases, with 15 bases between the two germline ends. For the CDR3, the DNA is TGCGCCAGCAGTTCGGGACTGGATTACTCTGGGGCCAACGTCCTGACTTTC. This gives the protein CASSSGLDYSGANVLTF.

Ten or more counts support this clonotype. This chain uses TRBV5-1 with TRBJ2-1; 11 bases align to TRBD1. In germline, CDR1 is SGHRS, CDR2 YFSETQ. The CDR3 is 17 amino acids. V trimming: 5 bases; J trimming: 10 bases; junction bases outside the gene matches: 17. The CDR3 bases are TGCGCCAGCAGTCGAGGACCGGGACAGGGGGAGAAGGAGGAGCAGTTCTTC. Amino acid sequence: CASSRGPGQGEKEEQFF.

This clonotype was detected ten times or more. This rearrangement joins TRBV6-1 to TRBJ1-5; 7 nucleotides line up with TRBD1. The V segment lost 4 bases and the J segment 6 bases; nucleotides outside the gene matches: 6. Germline V CDR1 and CDR2: MNHNS, SASEGT. CDR3 length equals 14 residues. The CDR3 here is CASSVRGQSQPQHF. The CDR3 nucleotides are TGTGCCAGCAGTGTAAGGGGGCAATCTCAGCCCCAGCATTTT.